This T cell receptor beta chain originates from a study of persistence of HIV-infected CD4 T cells. At the level of the study: Donors were ART-treated; their CMV- and Gag-responding CD4+ T cells were isolated. The study's findings and limits: Proviral oligoclonality tracked with TCR oligoclonality within the same sorted cells. The rare CMV-responding cells with HIV-1 proviruses were not separately TCR-sequenced.

Cells were stimulated with CMV-infected fibroblast lysates at around 9.1 ug/mL. Sorted nonresponding memory CD4+ T cells were CD40L-negative, CD69-negative, CD45RO-high. Adults with HIV-1 started suppressive ART while chronically infected. CDR3 length: 16 amino acids. Trimming removed 4 bases from V and 0 bases from J; junction bases left unmatched: 1. Sequencing used immunoSEQ version 4 in survey mode. Using immunoSEQ multiplex PCR, the repertoire was profiled, and TCRdb retains in-frame clones only, with some absent. This sample has 25,000 to 35,000 clones, with roughly four fifths found just once. Details on this clone: The antigen is not known.

Sequences were derived from CD4+ T cells sorted from PBMCs after 18-hour stimulation, sampled from a patient who received antiretroviral therapy. This receptor was identified in an adult man with HIV who was CMV-seropositive. This chain joins TRBV23-1 and TRBJ2-6, with 9 bases aligning to TRBD1. TRBV23-1 is filed as an ORF, its function uncertain. The CDR3 reads CASSRDRVSGANVLTF. CDR3 DNA: TGCGCCAGCAGTCGGGACAGGGTCTCTGGGGCCAACGTCCTGACTTTC.